This TCR beta chain was documented in a study of stem cell transplantation in POMP-related autoinflammatory disease. Study-level background: The study hypothesized thymoproteasome defects skew the TRB repertoire via impaired CD8+ selection. Broader study findings: In PRAID patients, the number of distinct TRB V-J gene pairings was restricted.

The CDR3 totals 14 residues. Trimming stripped 4 bases from V and 8 bases from J, with 17 bases between. Per the germline V gene, CDR1 is WSHSY and CDR2 is SAAADI. The method was immunoSEQ multiplex PCR; TCRdb's version includes in-frame clones alone and lacks a portion of them. The sample lists 550 to 700 clones, about 88% seen once, with about 10% in the top ten. A word on this clone: Antigen unknown.

The chain carries TRBV10-2 and TRBJ1-2; a weak D match, TRBD1 (5 bases). The TCR originated in a human donor in good health. Source material: CD4+ follicular helper T cells (Tfh) from PBMCs. The CDR3 DNA is TGCGCCAGCAGTGGTTCCAGAAGCCAGGGAGGCTACACCTTC. As protein: CASSGSRSQGGYTF.